A single sample is the source of the 12 T cell receptor beta chains below, sequenced in a study of shared clonotypes between healthy human individuals. Naive CD8 cells comprised CD45RO-negative, CCR7-positively selected cells, excluding terminally differentiated effector memory CD45RA+ cells. This table comes from immunoSEQ multiplex PCR, and its TCRdb copy is limited to in-frame clones, with some not included. Among around 1,900,000 clones listed, around 95% were seen once. The specimen sequenced was naive CD8+ T cells from PBMCs. These receptors came from a man aged 18 to 30 in good health. Some clones in this sample may be carry-over from other donors' samples.

The chain links TRBV30 to TRBJ1-1; possible D gene TRBD1, 6 bases. CDR1 is GTSNPN, CDR2 SVGIG, per germline (reference sequence). Trimming stripped 3 bases from V and 3 bases from J, with 14 bases between. This CDR3 is built from 14 residues. This CDR3 reads CAWSRGGEDTEAFF. CDR3 in DNA: TGTGCCTGGAGCCGAGGGGGGGAAGACACTGAAGCTTTCTTT.

The rearrangement joins TRBV30 to TRBJ2-5; 7 bases match TRBD2. CDR3 length equals 13 residues. Trimming removed 3 bases from V and 5 bases from J; junction bases left unmatched: 6. From germline, CDR1 is GTSNPN and CDR2 SVGIG (reference sequence). The chain's CDR3 is CAWRVAGDETQYF. The CDR3 region has the DNA TGTGCCTGGAGGGTGGCGGGAGACGAGACCCAGTACTTC.

This sequence joins TRBV28 and TRBJ2-2; no definite D call. V shed 1 base and J shed 4 bases, with 7 bases lying between them. The V gene's germline CDR1 is MDHEN and CDR2 SYDVKM. The CDR3 spans 14 residues. As DNA, the CDR3 is TGTGCCAGCAGTTTATCCCGGTTCACCGGGGAGCTGTTTTTT. Translation: CASSLSRFTGELFF.

This chain joins TRBV25-1 and TRBJ2-1; D is ambiguous. Germline CDR1 and CDR2: MGHDK and SYGVNS. Between the trimmed V and J ends, which lost 8 bases and 16 bases, there was a span of 18 bases. The length of the CDR3 is 11 residues. The CDR3, as DNA: TGTGCCAGCCCCTCCCCCGCTAGTTGTTTCTTC. Translating gives CASPSPASCFF.

This chain connects TRBV7-9 to TRBJ2-5; tentatively, D is TRBD2 (6 bases). CDR3 length: 15 amino acids. Trimming shortened V by 2 bases and J by 5 bases, and 15 bases separated the two germline ends. Germline V CDR1 and CDR2: SEHNR, FQNEAQ (reference sequence). CDR3 coding DNA: TGTGCCAGCAGCTTAACGACCACTAGCACGGAGACCCAGTACTTC. Its translation is CASSLTTTSTETQYF. Based on the CDR3 plus reference TRBV7-9 and TRBJ2-5, the full variable domain is DTGVSQNPRHKITKRGQNVTFRCDPISEHNRLYWYRQTLGQGPEFLTYFQNEAQLEKSRLLSDRFSAERPKGSFSTLEIQRTEQGDSAMYLCASSLTTTSTETQYFGPGTRLLVL.

Remarks on this clone: This could be a read error, since a much larger clone is one nucleotide away. The chain has TRBV28 and TRBJ1-1; D unclear. From germline, CDR1 is MDHEN and CDR2 SYDVKM. There are 13 residues in the CDR3. CDR3 protein: CASSLSLNAEAFF. Written as DNA, the CDR3 is TGTGCCAGCAGTTTATCGCTGAACGCTGAAGCTTTCTTT.

The chain couples TRBV4-3 to TRBJ1-3; no definite D call. V was cut by 1 base and J by 0 bases, with 7 bases left in between. CDR1 is LGHNA, CDR2 YSLEER, per germline. CDR3 size: 15 residues. CDR3 DNA sequence: TGCGCCAGCAGCCAAGGGCAGGACTCTGGAAACACCATATATTTT. It specifies CASSQGQDSGNTIYF.

The gene calls are TRBV15 and TRBJ1-1, with TRBD1 as a possible D gene (6 bases). This CDR3 is built from 15 residues. The germline CDR1 and CDR2 sequences are LNHNV and YYDKDF (reference sequence). Trimming took 0 bases from V and 4 from J, leaving 12 bases between them. CDR3 sequence: CATSRDRKGGTEAFF. The CDR3 DNA is TGTGCCACCAGCAGAGATCGAAAAGGGGGCACTGAAGCTTTCTTT.

The chain joins TRBV29-1 to TRBJ2-1; unclear D gene. V lost 4 bases and J 7 bases, leaving 8 bases between the germline ends. The CDR3 totals 11 residues. Germline values: CDR1 SQVTM, CDR2 ANQGSEA. CDR3 coding DNA: TGCAGCGTTGGGATACAGAATGAGCAGTTCTTC. It specifies CSVGIQNEQFF.

The J gene is TRBJ2-7, the V gene TRBV29-1; possible D gene TRBD2, 7 bases. Germline V gene sequence: CDR1 SQVTM, CDR2 ANQGSEA. Deletions cut 7 bases from V and 7 bases from J, with 17 bases between. This CDR3 has 12 residues. In nucleotides, the CDR3 is TGCAGCGCCATGACAGGTAGCGGGGAGCAGTACTTC. It encodes CSAMTGSGEQYF.

This chain connects TRBV28 to TRBJ2-7; a weak D match, TRBD2 (5 bases). Germline loops: CDR1 MDHEN, CDR2 SYDVKM. Trimming took off 2 bases at V and 4 bases at J, with 18 bases between the two ends. This CDR3 contains 16 residues. CDR3 nucleotides: TGTGCCAGCAGTTTAATTCCGGAGGTCACCAAGTACGAGCAGTACTTC. Translated: CASSLIPEVTKYEQYF.

The CDR3 nucleotides read TGTGCCATCATGGACGTAACCTACGAGCAGTACTTC. It yields the protein CAIMDVTYEQYF. The rearrangement joins TRBV10-3 to TRBJ2-7; D ambiguous. The CDR3 runs to 12 residues. V lost 7 bases and J lost 2, with 9 bases in between. Germline V gene data show CDR1 as ENHRY and CDR2 as SYGVKD.